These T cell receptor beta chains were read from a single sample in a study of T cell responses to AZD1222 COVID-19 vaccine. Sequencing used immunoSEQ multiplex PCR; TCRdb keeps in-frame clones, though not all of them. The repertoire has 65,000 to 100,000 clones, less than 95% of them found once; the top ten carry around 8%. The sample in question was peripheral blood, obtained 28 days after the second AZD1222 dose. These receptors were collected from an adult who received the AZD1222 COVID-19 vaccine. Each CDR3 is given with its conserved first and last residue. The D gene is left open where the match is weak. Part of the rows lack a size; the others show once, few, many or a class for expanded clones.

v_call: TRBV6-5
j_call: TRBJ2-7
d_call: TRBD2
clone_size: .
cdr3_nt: TGTGCCACCACCATCGGCGGGAGGTGGTACGACGAGCAGTACTTC
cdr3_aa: CATTIGGRWYDEQYF

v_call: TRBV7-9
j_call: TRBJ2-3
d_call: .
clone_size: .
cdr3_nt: TGTGCCAGCAGCTCGTGGGACAACGGACAGGATACGCAGTATTTT
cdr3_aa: CASSSWDNGQDTQYF

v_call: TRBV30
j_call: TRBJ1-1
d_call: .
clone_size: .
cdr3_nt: TGTGCCTGGAGTTTTACAGGAGACACTGAAGCTTTCTTT
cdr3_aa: CAWSFTGDTEAFF

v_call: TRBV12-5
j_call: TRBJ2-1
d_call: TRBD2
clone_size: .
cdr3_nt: TGTGCTAGTGGTAATAGCGGGAGAGGTGAGCAGTTCTTC
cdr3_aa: CASGNSGRGEQFF

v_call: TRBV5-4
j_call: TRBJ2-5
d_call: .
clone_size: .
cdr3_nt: TGTGCCAGCAGCTTGGACGGAGAAGAGACCCAGTACTTC
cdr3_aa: CASSLDGEETQYF

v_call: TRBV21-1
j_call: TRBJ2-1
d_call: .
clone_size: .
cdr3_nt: TGTGCCAGCATGGATGAGCAGTTCTTC
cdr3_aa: CASMDEQFF

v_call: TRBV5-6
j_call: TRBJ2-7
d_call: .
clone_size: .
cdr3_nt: TGTGCCAGCAGCGTCCAACAGGGCTACGAGCAGTACTTC
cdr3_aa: CASSVQQGYEQYF

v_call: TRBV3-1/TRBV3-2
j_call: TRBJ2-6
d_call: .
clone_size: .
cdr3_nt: TGTGCCAGCAGCCAGGGCTACCCGTTAACGTCCGGGGCCAACGTCCTGACTTTC
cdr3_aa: CASSQGYPLTSGANVLTF

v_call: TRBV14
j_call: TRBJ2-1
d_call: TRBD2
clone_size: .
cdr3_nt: TGTGCCAGCAGCGCCGGGACTAGCGGGATCAATGAGCAGTTCTTC
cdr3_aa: CASSAGTSGINEQFF

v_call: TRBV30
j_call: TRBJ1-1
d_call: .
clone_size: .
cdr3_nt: TGTGCCTGGAGTGTACAGACTTTGAACACTGAAGCTTTCTTT
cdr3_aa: CAWSVQTLNTEAFF

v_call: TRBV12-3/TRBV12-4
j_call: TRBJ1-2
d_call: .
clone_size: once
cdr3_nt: TGTGCCAGCAGTTTCCCTGGTGGCTACACCTTC
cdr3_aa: CASSFPGGYTF

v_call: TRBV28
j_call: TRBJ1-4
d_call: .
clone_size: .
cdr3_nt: TGTGCCAGCAGTCCCTGGGACACCGCTAATGAAAAACTGTTTTTT
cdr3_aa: CASSPWDTANEKLFF

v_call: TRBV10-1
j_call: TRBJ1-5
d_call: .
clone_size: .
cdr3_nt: TGCGCCAGCAGTGAGTGGGGTAGCAATCAGCCCCAGCATTTT
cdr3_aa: CASSEWGSNQPQHF

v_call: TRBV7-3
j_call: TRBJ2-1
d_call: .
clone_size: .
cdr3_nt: TGTGCCAGCAGCTTCGTCGCGGATGTAAACAATGAGCAGTTCTTC
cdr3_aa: CASSFVADVNNEQFF

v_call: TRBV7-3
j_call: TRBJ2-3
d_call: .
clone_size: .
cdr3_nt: TGTGCCAGCAGCTTAAGCTTGGGGGTCACAGATACGCAGTATTTT
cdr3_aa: CASSLSLGVTDTQYF

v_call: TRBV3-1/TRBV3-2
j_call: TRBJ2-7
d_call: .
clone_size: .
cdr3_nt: TGTGCCAGCACCCCGAGGCCCGGCCTTTACGAGCAGTACTTC
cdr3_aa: CASTPRPGLYEQYF

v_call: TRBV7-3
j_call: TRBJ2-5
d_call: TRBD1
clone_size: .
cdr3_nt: TGTGCCAGCAGCCGAGGGACAGGGTCAAGAGAGACCCAGTACTTC
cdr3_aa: CASSRGTGSRETQYF

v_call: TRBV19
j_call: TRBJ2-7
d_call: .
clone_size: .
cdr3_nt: TGTGCCAGTAGTAGTGCGGCCTACGAGCAGTACTTC
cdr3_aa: CASSSAAYEQYF

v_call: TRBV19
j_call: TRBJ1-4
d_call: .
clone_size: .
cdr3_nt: TGTGCCAGTAGAACCCGAGGAGGGGATAATGAAAAACTGTTTTTT
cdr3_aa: CASRTRGGDNEKLFF

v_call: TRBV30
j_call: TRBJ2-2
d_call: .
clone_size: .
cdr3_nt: TGTGCCTGGGGGCGCGGGGCCGGGGAGCTGTTTTTT
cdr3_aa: CAWGRGAGELFF

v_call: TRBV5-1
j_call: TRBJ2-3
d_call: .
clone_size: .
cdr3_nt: TGCGCCAGCAGCTCCGGACAAACGAGCACAGATACGCAGTATTTT
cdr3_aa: CASSSGQTSTDTQYF

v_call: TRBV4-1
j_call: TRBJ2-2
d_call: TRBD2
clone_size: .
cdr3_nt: TGCGCCAGCAGCCAACCCCCCGGACTAGACACCGGGGAGCTGTTTTTT
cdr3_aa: CASSQPPGLDTGELFF

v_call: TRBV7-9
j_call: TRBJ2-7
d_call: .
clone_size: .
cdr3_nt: TGTGCCAGCAGCTTGAGACTAGGGCCCTACGAGCAGTACTTC
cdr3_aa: CASSLRLGPYEQYF

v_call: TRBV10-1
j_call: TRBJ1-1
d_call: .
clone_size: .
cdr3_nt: TGCGCCAGCAGTGAGTCGTGGTCGAAGGGTTCGCGGGCTTTCTTT
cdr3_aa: CASSESWSKGSRAFF

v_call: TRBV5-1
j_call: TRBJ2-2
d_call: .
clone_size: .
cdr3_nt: TGCGCCAGCAGTGTGGGGCTCGCCGGGGAGCTGTTTTTT
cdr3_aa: CASSVGLAGELFF

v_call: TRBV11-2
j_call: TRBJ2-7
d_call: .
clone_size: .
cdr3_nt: TGTGCCAGCAGCTTGGCGGTACCCTACGAGCAGTACTTC
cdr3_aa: CASSLAVPYEQYF

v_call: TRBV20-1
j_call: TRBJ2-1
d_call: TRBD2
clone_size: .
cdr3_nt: TGCAGTGCTAGTAGCGGGAGCTCCTACAATGAGCAGTTCTTC
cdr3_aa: CSASSGSSYNEQFF

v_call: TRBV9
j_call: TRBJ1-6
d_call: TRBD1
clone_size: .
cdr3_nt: TGTGCCAGCAACAAGGGACAGGGGGCGACGAATTCACCCCTCCACTTT
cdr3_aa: CASNKGQGATNSPLHF

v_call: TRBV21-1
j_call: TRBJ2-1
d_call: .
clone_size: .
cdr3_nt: TGTGCCAGCAGACCAGGGGACTCCAACTACAATGAGCAGTTCTTC
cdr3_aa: CASRPGDSNYNEQFF

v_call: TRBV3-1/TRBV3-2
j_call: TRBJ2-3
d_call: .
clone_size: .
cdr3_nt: TGTGCCAGCAGCCGGGGTAACGGAGATACGCAGTATTTT
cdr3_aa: CASSRGNGDTQYF

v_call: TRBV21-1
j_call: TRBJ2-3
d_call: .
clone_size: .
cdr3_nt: TGTGCCAGCAGCAAAATCCTGGGGACAGACCCCTCGCAGTATTTT
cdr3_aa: CASSKILGTDPSQYF

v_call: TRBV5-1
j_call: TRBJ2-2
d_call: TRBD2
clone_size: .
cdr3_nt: TGCGCCAGCAGCTACAATAGCGGGAGAAACACCGGGGAGCTGTTTTTT
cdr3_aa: CASSYNSGRNTGELFF

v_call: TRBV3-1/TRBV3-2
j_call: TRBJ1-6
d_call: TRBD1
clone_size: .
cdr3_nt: TGTGCCAGCAGCCAGACAGGGGGCAATTCACCCCTCCACTTT
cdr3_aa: CASSQTGGNSPLHF

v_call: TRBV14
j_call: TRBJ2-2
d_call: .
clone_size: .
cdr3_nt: TGTGCCAGCAGCCAAGTTGGCGGCAGCACGAACACCGGGGAGCTGTTTTTT
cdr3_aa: CASSQVGGSTNTGELFF

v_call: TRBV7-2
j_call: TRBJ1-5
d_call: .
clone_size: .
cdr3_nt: TGTGCCAGCAGCAAGCGACAGGACAATCAGCCCCAGCATTTT
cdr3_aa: CASSKRQDNQPQHF

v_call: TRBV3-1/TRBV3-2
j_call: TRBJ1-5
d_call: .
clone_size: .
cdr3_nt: TGTGCCAGCAGCCACCGGGACGGGAATCAGCCCCAGCATTTT
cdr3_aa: CASSHRDGNQPQHF

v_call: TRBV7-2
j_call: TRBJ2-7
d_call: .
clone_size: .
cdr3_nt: TGTGCCAGCAGCCGTCCAACAGGAGGGCACTACGAGCAGTACTTC
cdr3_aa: CASSRPTGGHYEQYF

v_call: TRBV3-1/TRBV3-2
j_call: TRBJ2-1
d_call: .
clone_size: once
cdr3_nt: TGTGCCAGCAGCCAAGATAGGGACAATGAGCAGTTCTTC
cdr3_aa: CASSQDRDNEQFF

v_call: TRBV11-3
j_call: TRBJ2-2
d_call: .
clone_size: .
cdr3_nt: TGTGCCAGCAGCCGGACTGCCACCGGGGGGGAGCTGTTTTTT
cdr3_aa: CASSRTATGGELFF

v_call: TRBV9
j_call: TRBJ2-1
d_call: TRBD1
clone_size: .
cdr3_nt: TGTGCCAGCAGCGTAGTAGGGACAGGGGACAATGAGCAGTTCTTC
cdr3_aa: CASSVVGTGDNEQFF

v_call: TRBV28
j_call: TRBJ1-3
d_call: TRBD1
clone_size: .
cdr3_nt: TGTGCCAGCAGTGGCCAGGGGGCTGGAAACACCATATATTTT
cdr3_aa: CASSGQGAGNTIYF

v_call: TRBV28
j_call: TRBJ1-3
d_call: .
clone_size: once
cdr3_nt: TGTGCCAGCAGTTTATCGGGACTCCCGGGAGGAAACACCATATATTTT
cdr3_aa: CASSLSGLPGGNTIYF

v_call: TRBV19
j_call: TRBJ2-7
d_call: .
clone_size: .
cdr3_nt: TGTGCCAGTAGTATATCAGGACAGTCAAACTACGAGCAGTACTTC
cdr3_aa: CASSISGQSNYEQYF

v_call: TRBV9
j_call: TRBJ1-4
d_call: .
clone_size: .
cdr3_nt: TGTGCCAGCAGCCCCCATTGGGGAGGGACCGAAAAACTGTTTTTT
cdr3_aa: CASSPHWGGTEKLFF

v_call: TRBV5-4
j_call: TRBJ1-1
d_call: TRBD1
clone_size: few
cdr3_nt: TGTGCCAGCAGCGGGGGACAGGTCACTGAAGCTTTCTTT
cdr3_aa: CASSGGQVTEAFF